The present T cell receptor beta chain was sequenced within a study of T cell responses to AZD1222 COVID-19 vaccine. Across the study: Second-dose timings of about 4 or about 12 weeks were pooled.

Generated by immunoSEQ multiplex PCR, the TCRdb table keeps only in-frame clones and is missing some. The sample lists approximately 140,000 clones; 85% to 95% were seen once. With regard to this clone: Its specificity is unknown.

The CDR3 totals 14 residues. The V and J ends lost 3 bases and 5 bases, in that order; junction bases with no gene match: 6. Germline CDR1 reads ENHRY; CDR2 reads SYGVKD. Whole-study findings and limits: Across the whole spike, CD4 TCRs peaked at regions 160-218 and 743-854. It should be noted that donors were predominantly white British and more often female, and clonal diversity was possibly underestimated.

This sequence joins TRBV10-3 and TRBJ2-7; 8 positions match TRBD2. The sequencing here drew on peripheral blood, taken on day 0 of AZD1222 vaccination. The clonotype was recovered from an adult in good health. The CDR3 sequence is CAISDGRRGDEQYF. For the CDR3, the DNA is TGTGCCATCAGTGATGGGCGGCGGGGGGACGAGCAGTACTTC.